These 27 T cell receptor beta chains came from one sample sequenced in a study of T cells in Graves' hyperthyroidism and ophthalmopathy. What was amplified from RNA transcripts were TCR beta CDR3 regions. In the first-round RT-PCR of the TCR CDR3, the HTBI primer set was used. MiXCR, run by TCRdb on the multiplex PCR reads, gives a single entry per CDR3 protein. The sample shows under 400,000 distinct CDR3 sequences, roughly 15% of them seen only once. The sample was blood. These receptor sequences come from a woman aged 55-75 years with Graves' ophthalmopathy.

This sequence joins TRBV5-1 and TRBJ1-6, with D hard to call. Germline assignment: CDR1 SGHRS and CDR2 YFSETQ. The CDR3 contains 12 residues. V was shortened by 3 bases and J by 5 bases, with 3 bases between the two germline ends. The CDR3 DNA reads as TGCGCCAGCAGCTCGAATAATTCACCCCTCCACTTT. Translation: CASSSNNSPLHF.

V is TRBV20-1 and J is TRBJ2-7; 10 bases agree with TRBD2. V lost 5 bases and J lost 1; bases outside the gene matches: 8. This CDR3 has 15 amino acids. CDR1 and CDR2 from the germline V gene are DFQATT and SNEGSKA (reference sequence). CDR3 region: CSAQGQAGGSYEQYF. The CDR3 bases are TGCAGTGCTCAAGGTCAAGCGGGAGGGTCCTACGAGCAGTACTTC.

This clonotype was found a few times. J is TRBJ2-6 and V is TRBV18; 11 nucleotides line up with TRBD2. The CDR3 consists of 18 residues. Germline trimming cut 1 base from V and 0 bases from J; bases unmatched to any gene: 2. Germline V gene lookup returns CDR1 KGHSH and CDR2 LQKENI. The CDR3: CASSPRLAGTSGANVLTF. CDR3 nucleotides: TGTGCCAGCTCACCACGACTAGCGGGGACCTCTGGGGCCAACGTCCTGACTTTC.

Many counts were recorded for this clonotype. V usage is TRBV20-1 and J usage is TRBJ2-1; 9 bases agree with TRBD1. Trimming took 2 bases from V and 6 from J; bases not matched to a gene: 5. In germline, CDR1 is DFQATT, CDR2 SNEGSKA (reference sequence). The CDR3 totals 14 residues. Here the CDR3 DNA reads TGCAGTGCTAGACCGGGACAGGGTCTCAATGAGCAGTTCTTC. It specifies CSARPGQGLNEQFF.

This clonotype showed up many times. The J gene is TRBJ1-5, the V gene TRBV20-1; D unresolved. Germline V lookup: CDR1 DFQATT, CDR2 SNEGSKA (reference sequence). The CDR3 has 12 amino acids. The V end lost 5 bases, the J end lost 7 bases, and 12 bases lay between the germline ends. The CDR3 reads CSARTVGQPQHF. The CDR3 bases are TGCAGTGCTCGAACCGTTGGACAGCCCCAGCATTTT.

This clonotype appeared many times. The V call is TRBV5-1, the J call TRBJ2-7, with TRBD1 matching over 7 bases. The V gene's germline CDR1 is SGHRS and CDR2 YFSETQ. The CDR3 contains 14 residues. J lost 3 bases, V lost 1 base, and 4 bases had no gene match. Here the CDR3 reads CASSLRTGNYEQYF. CDR3 nucleotide sequence: TGCGCCAGCAGCTTGAGGACAGGAAACTACGAGCAGTACTTC.

A few counts support this clonotype. The chain has TRBV14 and TRBJ2-1; 8 nucleotides match TRBD2. Germline V lookup: CDR1 SGHDN, CDR2 FVKESK. The ends lost 2 bases at V and 7 bases at J; junction bases unmatched: 4. CDR3 size: 14 residues. The CDR3 spells CASSQPGLVNEQFF. CDR3 bases: TGTGCCAGCAGCCAACCGGGACTAGTTAATGAGCAGTTCTTC.

This clonotype has just one count. This clone may be a read error of a much larger clone one base away. This chain joins TRBV28 and TRBJ2-1, with 9 bases aligning to TRBD2. CDR1 MDHEN and CDR2 SYDVKM come from the germline V gene. The CDR3 is made up of 15 amino acids. V gave up 6 bases and J gave up 7 bases; unmatched junction bases: 10. The CDR3 spells CASSLQLAGWNEQFF. CDR3 in DNA: TGTGCCAGCAGCCTCCAGCTAGCGGGATGGAATGAGCAGTTCTTC.

The sample holds many counts of this clonotype. V gene TRBV12-3 or TRBV12-4 combines with J gene TRBJ2-3; D may be TRBD2 (5 bases). The CDR3 extends over 13 amino acids. Trimming took 7 bases from V and 6 from J, leaving 14 bases between them. CDR3 loop: CASMSNSGDTQYF. CDR3 nucleotides: TGTGCCAGCATGTCAAACAGCGGTGATACGCAGTATTTT.

This clonotype was counted ten times or more. The chain is built from TRBV2 and TRBJ2-7; D perhaps matches TRBD1 (7 bases). V lost 5 bases to trimming and J lost 0 bases, with 11 bases between them. Per the germline V gene, CDR1 is SNHLY and CDR2 is FYNNEI. This CDR3 has 14 residues. The CDR3 is CASSTQGGSYEQYF. The CDR3 region has the DNA TGTGCCAGCAGTACCCAGGGGGGCTCCTACGAGCAGTACTTC.

The chain combines TRBV28 with TRBJ2-7; D call uncertain. Trimming took 6 bases from V and 3 from J, leaving 9 bases between them. CDR1 and CDR2 from the germline V gene are MDHEN and SYDVKM. This CDR3 region has 12 residues. CDR3 residues: CASRTAHYEQYF. CDR3 nucleotide sequence: TGTGCCAGCAGGACGGCCCACTACGAGCAGTACTTC.

V gene TRBV5-1 combines with J gene TRBJ1-2; no definite D call. The CDR3 contains 14 residues. Trimming removed 4 bases at V and 2 bases at J, with 12 bases between. Germline V gene data show CDR1 as SGHRS and CDR2 as YFSETQ. CDR3 residues: CASSTPGGNYGYTF. The CDR3 DNA is TGCGCCAGCAGCACCCCGGGCGGGAACTATGGCTACACCTTC. Supplemented by reference TRBV5-1 and TRBJ1-2, the full variable domain reads KAGVTQTPRYLIKTRGQQVTLSCSPISGHRSVSWYQQTPGQGLQFLFEYFSETQRNKGNFPGRFSGRQFSNSRSEMNVSTLELGDSALYLCASSTPGGNYGYTFGSGTRLTVV.

The chain has TRBV19 and TRBJ2-1; 7 nucleotides line up with TRBD2. The V gene's germline CDR1 is LNHDA and CDR2 SQIVND (reference sequence). The CDR3 covers 16 residues. The trim removed 3 bases at V and 2 bases at J, leaving 7 bases unmatched. The CDR3 DNA sequence: TGTGCCAGTAGTATTGGGGACGGGAGGACCTACAATGAGCAGTTCTTC. It is translated as CASSIGDGRTYNEQFF.

For this clonotype: Possible read error: a much larger clone is one base away. This rearrangement joins TRBV5-1 to TRBJ2-7; D remains unclear. The CDR3 extends over 15 amino acids. Trimming cost V 3 bases and J 7 bases, with 20 bases left between them. From germline, CDR1 is SGHRS and CDR2 YFSETQ. The CDR3 protein is CASSSSLRTPDEQYF. Here the CDR3 DNA reads TGCGCCAGCAGCTCCTCCCTTCGAACCCCCGATGAGCAGTACTTC.

The V call is TRBV12-3 or TRBV12-4, the J call TRBJ2-7; weak D call: TRBD1 (7 bases). The V end was cut by 3 bases, the J end by 3 bases, with 12 bases between. CDR3 length: 14 residues. Here the CDR3 reads CASSLQGEVYEQYF. Here the CDR3 DNA reads TGTGCCAGCAGTTTGCAGGGGGAGGTCTACGAGCAGTACTTC.

CDR3 DNA sequence: TGTGCCACCAGCAGAGGGACTAGCTCTTCGGGTGGCACCTACAATGAGCAGTTCTTC. Amino acid sequence: CATSRGTSSSGGTYNEQFF. J is TRBJ2-1 and V is TRBV15; 8 nucleotides line up with TRBD2. From germline, CDR1 is LNHNV and CDR2 YYDKDF (reference sequence). There are 19 residues in the CDR3. The junction had 13 bases not matched to a gene; V was cut back by 1 base and J by 2 bases.

The chain joins TRBV5-1 to TRBJ2-1; 10 nucleotides agree with TRBD2. This CDR3 comprises 14 residues. Germline V gives CDR1 SGHRS, CDR2 YFSETQ. The junction had 6 bases not matched to a gene; V was cut back by 0 bases and J by 12 bases. CDR3 DNA: TGCGCCAGCAGCTTGGCCATAGCGGGGGGCGGGCAGTTCTTC. It encodes CASSLAIAGGGQFF.

Of note for this clonotype: No conserved phenylalanine or tryptophan ends this CDR3, so it is likely a read error. The limits of the CDR3 on the DNA are not certain, so only TCRdb's listed CDR3 is given. This chain uses TRBV28 with TRBJ1-5; whether TRBD1, the table's D call, matches the DNA was not checked. The CDR3 length equals 16 residues, ends included. Germline values: CDR1 MDHEN, CDR2 SYDVKM. The CDR3 here is CASILAGGGTISPSIL.

The chain is built from TRBV28 and TRBJ1-4; D call uncertain. CDR1 is MDHEN, CDR2 SYDVKM, per germline. There are 11 residues in the CDR3. Written as DNA, the CDR3 is TGTGCGGCTGCAACTAATGAAAAACTGTTTTTT. Its protein is CAAATNEKLFF.

With respect to this clonotype: A much larger clonotype is one base distant, so this may be a read error. The chain combines TRBV20-1 with TRBJ1-5, with D possibly matching TRBD1 (5 bases). V was trimmed by 4 bases and J by 5 bases, leaving 12 bases between them. This CDR3 comprises 13 residues. The V gene's germline CDR1 is DFQATT and CDR2 SNEGSKA (reference sequence). The DNA of the CDR3 is TGCAGTGCTATAGGGGTGGTGTATCAGCCCCAGCATTTT. This encodes CSAIGVVYQPQHF.

In this sample, this clonotype turned up many times. The chain uses TRBV29-1 and TRBJ2-7; 8 bases line up with TRBD1. Losses at the gene ends were 5 bases for V and 4 bases for J; bases not matched to a gene: 10. Germline V gene lookup returns CDR1 SQVTM and CDR2 ANQGSEA. CDR3 length: 14 amino acids. The CDR3 sequence is CSVQRGRGQYEQYF. In nucleotides, the CDR3 is TGCAGCGTTCAACGAGGCAGGGGGCAATACGAGCAGTACTTC.

This clonotype was seen at least ten times. This chain connects TRBV6-1 to TRBJ2-5, with TRBD2 matching 9 bases. Germline values: CDR1 MNHNS, CDR2 SASEGT. V gave up 6 bases and J gave up 10 bases; unmatched junction bases: 18. The CDR3 has 16 residues. For the CDR3, the DNA is TGTGCCAGCAGGATCGGAACGGGCGGGAGGGCCCTTTACCAGTACTTC. It specifies CASRIGTGGRALYQYF.

The sample holds many counts of this clonotype. The DNA for the CDR3 is TGTGCCAGCCTGGGGGCAAGCAATCAGCCCCAGCATTTT. Its translation is CASLGASNQPQHF. The chain joins TRBV2 to TRBJ1-5, with D possibly being TRBD1 (6 bases). Germline loops: CDR1 SNHLY, CDR2 FYNNEI. Trimming removed 8 bases at V and 1 base at J, with 9 bases between. This CDR3 has 13 residues.

V gene TRBV10-3 combines with J gene TRBJ2-2, with D possibly TRBD2 on 5 matching bases. CDR1 and CDR2 from the germline V gene are ENHRY and SYGVKD. V gave up 3 bases and J gave up 7 bases, with 12 bases separating them. This CDR3 has 14 residues. CDR3 residues: CAISDGGSVGELFF. The CDR3 DNA reads TGTGCCATCAGTGATGGCGGGTCGGTCGGGGAGCTGTTTTTT.

This clonotype was observed at least ten times. The chain joins TRBV12-3 or TRBV12-4 to TRBJ2-2; unclear D gene. The V end lost 4 bases, the J end lost 0 bases, and 9 bases lay between the germline ends. The CDR3 length is 15 residues. In DNA form, the CDR3 reads TGTGCCAGCAGTTATATCCGGGCGAACACCGGGGAGCTGTTTTTT. The encoded protein is CASSYIRANTGELFF.

This clonotype was picked up a small number of times. This chain links TRBV6-1 with TRBJ2-1; TRBD2 matches 8 bases. With V trimmed by 7 bases and J by 10 bases, 12 bases remained unmatched. The length of the CDR3 is 14 residues. Germline CDR1 is MNHNS and CDR2 is SASEGT. CDR3 bases: TGTGCCAGCAATCGGGAGGGCCGCCCCGAAGAGCAGTTCTTC. This encodes CASNREGRPEEQFF.

This clonotype was seen a handful of times. The genes are TRBV6-2 or TRBV6-3 and TRBJ2-7, with 8 bases matching TRBD1. Losses at the gene ends were 3 bases for V and 4 bases for J; bases not matched to a gene: 8. CDR3 length: 15 residues. Germline CDR1 reads MNHEY; CDR2 reads SVGEGT. CDR3 DNA: TGTGCCAGCAGTTATGGTCCAGGGGGCTTTTACGAGCAGTACTTC. This encodes CASSYGPGGFYEQYF.